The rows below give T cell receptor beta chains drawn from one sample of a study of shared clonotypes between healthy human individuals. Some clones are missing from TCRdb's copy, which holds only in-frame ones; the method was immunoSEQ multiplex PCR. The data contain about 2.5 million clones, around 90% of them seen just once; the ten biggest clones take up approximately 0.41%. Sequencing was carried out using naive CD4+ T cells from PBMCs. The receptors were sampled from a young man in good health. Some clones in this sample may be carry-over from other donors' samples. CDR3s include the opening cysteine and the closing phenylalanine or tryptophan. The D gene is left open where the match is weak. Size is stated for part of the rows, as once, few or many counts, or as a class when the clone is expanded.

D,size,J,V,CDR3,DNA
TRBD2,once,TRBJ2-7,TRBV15,CATSRDMRGAGAYEQYF,TGTGCCACCAGCAGAGATATGAGGGGAGCGGGAGCCTACGAGCAGTACTTC
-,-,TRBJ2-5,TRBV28,CASKFQSQPQYF,TGTGCCAGCAAATTCCAGAGCCAGCCCCAGTACTTC
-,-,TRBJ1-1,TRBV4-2,CASSQLTGRANTEAFF,TGTGCCAGCAGCCAACTCACAGGGCGGGCGAACACTGAAGCTTTCTTT
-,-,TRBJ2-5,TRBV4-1,CASSQVTTVRSETQYF,TGCGCCAGCAGCCAAGTCACTACGGTGCGGTCAGAGACCCAGTACTTC
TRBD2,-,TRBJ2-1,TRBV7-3,CASSSSPRVVAGSYNEQFF,TGTGCCAGCAGCTCCTCCCCTAGGGTGGTAGCGGGGAGCTACAATGAGCAGTTCTTC
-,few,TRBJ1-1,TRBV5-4,CASSLETEAFF,TGTGCCAGCAGCTTGGAAACTGAAGCTTTCTTT
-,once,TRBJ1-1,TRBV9,CASSVTERNTEAFF,TGTGCCAGCAGCGTTACAGAGAGGAACACTGAAGCTTTCTTT
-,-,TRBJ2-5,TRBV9,CASSQDSGYETQYF,TGTGCCAGCAGTCAAGACTCAGGTTACGAGACCCAGTACTTC
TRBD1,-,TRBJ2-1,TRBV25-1,CASSEAGQGKAEQFF,TGTGCCAGCAGTGAAGCGGGACAGGGTAAGGCTGAGCAGTTCTTC
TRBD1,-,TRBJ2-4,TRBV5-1,CASSTGQSKNIQYF,TGCGCCAGCAGCACGGGACAGTCCAAAAACATTCAGTACTTC
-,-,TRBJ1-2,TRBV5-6,CASSFGVSGNYGYTF,TGTGCCAGCAGCTTCGGCGTGTCAGGGAACTATGGCTACACCTTC
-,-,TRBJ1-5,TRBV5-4,CASSFGTNSNQPQHF,TGTGCCAGCAGCTTTGGCACAAATAGCAATCAGCCCCAGCATTTT
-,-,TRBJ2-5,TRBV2,CASSLQGVEETQYF,TGTGCCAGCAGTCTCCAGGGAGTAGAAGAGACCCAGTACTTC
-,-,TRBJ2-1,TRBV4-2,CASSQAGTYNEQFF,TGTGCCAGCAGCCAAGCAGGGACCTACAATGAGCAGTTCTTC
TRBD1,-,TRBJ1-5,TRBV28,CASSYRQGRGQPQHF,TGTGCCAGCAGTTATAGACAGGGTAGAGGTCAGCCCCAGCATTTT
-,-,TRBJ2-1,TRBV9,CASSAHLTGFNEQFF,TGTGCCAGCAGCGCCCATCTTACAGGGTTCAATGAGCAGTTCTTC
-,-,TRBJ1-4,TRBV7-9,CASSPFRRNEKLFF,TGTGCCAGCAGCCCATTCCGGAGAAATGAAAAACTGTTTTTT
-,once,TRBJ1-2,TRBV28,CASSPAADYGYTF,TGTGCCAGCAGTCCGGCGGCAGACTATGGCTACACCTTC
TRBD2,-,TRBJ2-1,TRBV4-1,CASSQVASGPSGEQFF,TGCGCCAGCAGCCAAGTCGCTAGCGGCCCCTCGGGTGAGCAGTTCTTC
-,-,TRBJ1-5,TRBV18,CASSPLGQDQPQHF,TGTGCCAGCTCACCCCTGGGCCAGGATCAGCCCCAGCATTTT
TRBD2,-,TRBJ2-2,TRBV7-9,CASSLGTSTNTGELFF,TGTGCCAGCAGCCTTGGGACTAGCACAAACACCGGGGAGCTGTTTTTT
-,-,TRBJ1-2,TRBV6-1,CASSSLGRRLYGYTF,TGTGCCAGCAGTTCCCTAGGGAGAAGACTCTATGGCTACACCTTC
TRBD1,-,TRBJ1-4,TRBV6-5,CASCPQGATNEKLFF,TGTGCCAGCTGTCCCCAGGGGGCAACTAATGAAAAACTGTTTTTT
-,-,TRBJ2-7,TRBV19,CASSVVGAYEQYF,TGTGCCAGTAGTGTTGTGGGAGCCTACGAGCAGTACTTC
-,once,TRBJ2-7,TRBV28,CASSFNSRGQYF,TGTGCCAGCAGTTTTAATTCTCGCGGGCAGTACTTC
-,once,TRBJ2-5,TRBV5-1,CASSYGTPQETQYF,TGCGCCAGCAGCTATGGGACACCCCAAGAGACCCAGTACTTC
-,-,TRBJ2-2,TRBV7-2,CASSLGVNFANTGELFF,TGTGCCAGCAGCTTAGGAGTTAATTTCGCGAACACCGGGGAGCTGTTTTTT
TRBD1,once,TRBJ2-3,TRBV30,CAWNTGAITDTQYF,TGTGCCTGGAATACAGGGGCCATCACAGATACGCAGTATTTT
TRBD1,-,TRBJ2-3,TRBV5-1,CASSRGQGSTDTQYF,TGCGCCAGCAGCAGGGGACAGGGTAGCACAGATACGCAGTATTTT
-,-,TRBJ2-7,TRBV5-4,CASSLALDYEQYF,TGTGCCAGCAGCTTGGCTCTCGACTACGAGCAGTACTTC
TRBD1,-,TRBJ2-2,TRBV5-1,CASSPGTGRSGELFF,TGCGCCAGCTCCCCCGGGACAGGGAGGTCCGGGGAGCTGTTTTTT
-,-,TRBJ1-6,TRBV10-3,CAIRTGASENRSPLHF,TGTGCCATCAGGACCGGGGCCTCCGAGAATAGATCACCCCTCCACTTT
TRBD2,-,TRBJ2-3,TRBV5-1,CASSPRLQAGADTQYF,TGCGCCAGCAGCCCTCGTCTACAGGCGGGGGCAGATACGCAGTATTTT
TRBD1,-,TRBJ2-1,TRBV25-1,CASSEWSGQGGEQFF,TGTGCCAGCAGTGAATGGAGCGGACAGGGCGGAGAGCAGTTCTTC
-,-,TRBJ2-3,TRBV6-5,CASRSAGTQYF,TGTGCCAGCAGGTCAGCCGGAACCCAGTATTTT
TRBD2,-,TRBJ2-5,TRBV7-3,CASSLIAGGPTETQYF,TGTGCCAGCAGCTTAATAGCGGGAGGGCCTACGGAGACCCAGTACTTC
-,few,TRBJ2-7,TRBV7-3,CASSPGDITYEQYF,TGTGCCAGCAGCCCAGGGGATATCACCTACGAGCAGTACTTC
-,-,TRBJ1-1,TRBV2,CASSGAVNTEAFF,TGTGCCAGCAGTGGAGCCGTGAACACTGAAGCTTTCTTT
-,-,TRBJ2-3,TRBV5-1,CASSLVLVTDTQYF,TGCGCCAGCAGCTTGGTTCTAGTCACAGATACGCAGTATTTT
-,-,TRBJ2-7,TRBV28,CASRRDSYEQYF,TGTGCCAGCAGGCGGGACTCCTACGAGCAGTACTTC
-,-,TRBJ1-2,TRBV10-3,CAISESGTGNGYTF,TGTGCCATCAGTGAATCCGGGACCGGCAATGGCTACACCTTC
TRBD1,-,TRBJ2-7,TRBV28,CASSLGTGVHEQYF,TGTGCCAGCAGTTTGGGGACAGGGGTTCACGAGCAGTACTTC
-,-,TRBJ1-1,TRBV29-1,CSVAGRQNTEAFF,TGCAGCGTTGCGGGGAGGCAGAACACTGAAGCTTTCTTT
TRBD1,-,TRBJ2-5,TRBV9,CASSVGTGGAGTQYF,TGTGCCAGCAGCGTAGGGACAGGGGGCGCCGGGACCCAGTACTTC
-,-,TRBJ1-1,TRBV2,CASSDDRTGIWEKAFF,TGTGCCAGCAGTGACGATCGAACAGGAATCTGGGAAAAAGCTTTCTTT
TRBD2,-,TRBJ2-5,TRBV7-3,CASSLRGEETQYF,TGTGCCAGCAGCTTACGGGGGGAAGAGACCCAGTACTTC
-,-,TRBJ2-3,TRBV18,CASSPDGSADTQYF,TGTGCCAGCTCACCAGACGGGAGTGCAGATACGCAGTATTTT